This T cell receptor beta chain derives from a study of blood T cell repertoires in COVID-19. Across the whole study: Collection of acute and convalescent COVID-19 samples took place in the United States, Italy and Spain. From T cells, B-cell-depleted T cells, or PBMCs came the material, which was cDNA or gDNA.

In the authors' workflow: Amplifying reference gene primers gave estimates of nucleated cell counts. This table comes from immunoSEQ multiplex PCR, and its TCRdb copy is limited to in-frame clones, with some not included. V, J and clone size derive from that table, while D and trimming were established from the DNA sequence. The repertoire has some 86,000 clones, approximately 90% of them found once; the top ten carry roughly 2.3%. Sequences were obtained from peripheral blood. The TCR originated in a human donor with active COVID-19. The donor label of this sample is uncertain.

The CDR3 DNA reads TGTGCCAGCAACCCTGACAGGAACACAGATACGCAGTATTTT. It translates to CASNPDRNTDTQYF. V is TRBV7-2 and J is TRBJ2-3, with D tentatively TRBD1 (6 bases). The V gene lost 7 bases and the J gene lost 2 bases, with 13 bases spanning the gap. Germline values: CDR1 SGHTA, CDR2 FQGNSA. The CDR3 runs to 14 residues.